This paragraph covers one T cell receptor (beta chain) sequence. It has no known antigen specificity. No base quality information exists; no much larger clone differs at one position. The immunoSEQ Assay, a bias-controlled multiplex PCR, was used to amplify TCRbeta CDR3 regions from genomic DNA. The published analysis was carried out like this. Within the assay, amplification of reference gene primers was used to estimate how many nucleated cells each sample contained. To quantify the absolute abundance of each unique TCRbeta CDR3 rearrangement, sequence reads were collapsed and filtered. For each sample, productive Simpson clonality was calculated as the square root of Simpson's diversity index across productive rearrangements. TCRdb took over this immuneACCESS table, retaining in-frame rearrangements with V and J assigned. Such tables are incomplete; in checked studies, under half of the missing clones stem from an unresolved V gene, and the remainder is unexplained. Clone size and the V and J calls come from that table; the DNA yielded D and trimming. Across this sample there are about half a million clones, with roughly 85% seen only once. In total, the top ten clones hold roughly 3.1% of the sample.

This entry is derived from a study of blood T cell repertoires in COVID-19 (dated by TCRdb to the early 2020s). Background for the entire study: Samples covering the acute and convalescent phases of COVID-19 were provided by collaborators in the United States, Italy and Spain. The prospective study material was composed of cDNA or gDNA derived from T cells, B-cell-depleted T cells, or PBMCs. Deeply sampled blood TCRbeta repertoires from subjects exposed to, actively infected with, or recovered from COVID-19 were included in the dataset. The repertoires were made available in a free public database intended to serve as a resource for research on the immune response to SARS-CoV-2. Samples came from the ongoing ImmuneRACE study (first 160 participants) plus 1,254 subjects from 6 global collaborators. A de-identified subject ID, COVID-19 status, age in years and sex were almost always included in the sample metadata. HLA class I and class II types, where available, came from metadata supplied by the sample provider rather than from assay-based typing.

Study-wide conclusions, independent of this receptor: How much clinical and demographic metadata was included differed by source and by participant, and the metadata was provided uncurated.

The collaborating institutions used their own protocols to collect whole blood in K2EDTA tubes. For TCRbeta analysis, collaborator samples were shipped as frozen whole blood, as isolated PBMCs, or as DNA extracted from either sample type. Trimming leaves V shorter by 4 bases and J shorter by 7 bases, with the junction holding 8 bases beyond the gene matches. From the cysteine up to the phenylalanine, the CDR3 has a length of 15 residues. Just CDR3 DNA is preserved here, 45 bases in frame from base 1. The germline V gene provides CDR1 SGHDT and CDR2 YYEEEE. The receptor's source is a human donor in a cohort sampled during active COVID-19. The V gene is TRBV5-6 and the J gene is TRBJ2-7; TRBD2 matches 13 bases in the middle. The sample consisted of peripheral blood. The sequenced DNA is TGTGCCAGCAGCCTGGGGACTAGCGGGAACAGGGAGCAGTACTTC. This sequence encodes CASSLGTSGNREQYF.